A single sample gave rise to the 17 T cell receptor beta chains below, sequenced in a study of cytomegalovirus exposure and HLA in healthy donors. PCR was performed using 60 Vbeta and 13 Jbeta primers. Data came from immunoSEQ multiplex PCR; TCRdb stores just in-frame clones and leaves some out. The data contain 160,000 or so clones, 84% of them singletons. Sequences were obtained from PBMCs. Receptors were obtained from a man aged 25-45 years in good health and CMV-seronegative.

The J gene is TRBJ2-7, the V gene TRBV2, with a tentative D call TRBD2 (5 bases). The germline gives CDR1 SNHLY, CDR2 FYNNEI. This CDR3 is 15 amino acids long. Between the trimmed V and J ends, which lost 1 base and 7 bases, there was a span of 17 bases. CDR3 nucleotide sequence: TGTGCCAGCAGTGAAGGTGATGGACTTTCTTGGGAGCAGTACTTC. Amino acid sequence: CASSEGDGLSWEQYF.

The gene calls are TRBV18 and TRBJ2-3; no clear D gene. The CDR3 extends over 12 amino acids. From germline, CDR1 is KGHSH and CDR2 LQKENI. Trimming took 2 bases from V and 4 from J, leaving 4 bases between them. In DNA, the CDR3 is TGTGCCAGCTCACCATCGGCAGATACGCAGTATTTT. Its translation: CASSPSADTQYF.

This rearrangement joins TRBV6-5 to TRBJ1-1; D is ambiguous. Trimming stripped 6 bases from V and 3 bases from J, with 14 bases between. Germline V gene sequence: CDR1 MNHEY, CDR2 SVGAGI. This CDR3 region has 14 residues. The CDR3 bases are TGTGCCAGCAGACCCGACAAGTCTTACACTGAAGCTTTCTTT. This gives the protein CASRPDKSYTEAFF.

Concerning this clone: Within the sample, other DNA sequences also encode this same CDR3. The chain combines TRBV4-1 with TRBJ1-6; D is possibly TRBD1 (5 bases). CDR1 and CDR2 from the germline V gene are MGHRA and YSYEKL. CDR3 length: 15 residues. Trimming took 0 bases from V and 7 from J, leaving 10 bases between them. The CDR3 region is CASSQEDRFNSPLHF. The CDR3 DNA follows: TGCGCCAGCAGCCAAGAAGACAGATTCAATTCACCCCTCCACTTT.

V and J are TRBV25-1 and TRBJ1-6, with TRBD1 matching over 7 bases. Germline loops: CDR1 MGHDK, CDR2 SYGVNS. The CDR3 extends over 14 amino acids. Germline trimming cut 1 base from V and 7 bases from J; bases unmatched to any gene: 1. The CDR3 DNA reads TGTGCCAGCAGTGAATGGGACAGAAATTCACCCCTCCACTTT. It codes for CASSEWDRNSPLHF.

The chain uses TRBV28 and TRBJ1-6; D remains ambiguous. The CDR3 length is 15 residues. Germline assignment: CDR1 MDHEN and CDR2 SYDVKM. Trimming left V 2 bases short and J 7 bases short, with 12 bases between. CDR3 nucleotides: TGTGCCAGCAGTTTAGCGGGATACAAAAATTCACCCCTCCACTTT. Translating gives CASSLAGYKNSPLHF.

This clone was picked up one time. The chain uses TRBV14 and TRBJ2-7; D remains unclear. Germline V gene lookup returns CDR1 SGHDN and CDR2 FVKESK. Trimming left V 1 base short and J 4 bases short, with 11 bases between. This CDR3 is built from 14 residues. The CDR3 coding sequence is TGTGCCAGCAGCCAAGGCCCGACTGGTTACGAGCAGTACTTC. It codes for CASSQGPTGYEQYF.

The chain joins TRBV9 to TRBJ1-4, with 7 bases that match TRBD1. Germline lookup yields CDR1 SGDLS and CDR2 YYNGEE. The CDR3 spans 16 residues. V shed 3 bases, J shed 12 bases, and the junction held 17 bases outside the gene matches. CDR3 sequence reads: CASSAKQGSIAEELFF. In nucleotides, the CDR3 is TGTGCCAGCAGCGCAAAACAGGGGTCTATCGCCGAAGAACTGTTTTTT.

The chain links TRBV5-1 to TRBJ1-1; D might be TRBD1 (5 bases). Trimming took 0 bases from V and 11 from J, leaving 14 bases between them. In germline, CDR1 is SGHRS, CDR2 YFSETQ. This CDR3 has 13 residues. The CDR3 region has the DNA TGCGCCAGCAGCTTGGGGGGGGGTGGAGTTGCTTTCTTT. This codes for CASSLGGGGVAFF.

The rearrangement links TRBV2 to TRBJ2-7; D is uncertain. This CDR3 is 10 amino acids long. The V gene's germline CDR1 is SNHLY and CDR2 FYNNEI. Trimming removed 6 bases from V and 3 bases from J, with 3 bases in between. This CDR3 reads CASRSYEQYF. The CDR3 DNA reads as TGTGCCAGCAGGAGCTACGAGCAGTACTTC. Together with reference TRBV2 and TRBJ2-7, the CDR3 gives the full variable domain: EPEVTQTPSHQVTQMGQEVILRCVPISNHLYFYWYRQILGQKVEFLVSFYNNEISEKSEIFDDQFSVERPDGSNFTLKIRSTKLEDSAMYFCASRSYEQYFGPGTRLTVT.

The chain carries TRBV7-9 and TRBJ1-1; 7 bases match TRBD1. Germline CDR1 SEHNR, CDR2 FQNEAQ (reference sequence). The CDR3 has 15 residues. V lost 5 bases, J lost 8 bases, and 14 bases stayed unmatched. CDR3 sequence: CASSPRTGPLPEAFF. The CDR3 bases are TGTGCCAGCAGCCCACGGACAGGACCTCTCCCAGAAGCTTTCTTT.

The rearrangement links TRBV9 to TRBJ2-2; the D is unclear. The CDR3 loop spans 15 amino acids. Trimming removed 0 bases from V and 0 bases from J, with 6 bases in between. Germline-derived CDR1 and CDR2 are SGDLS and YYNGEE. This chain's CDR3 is CASSVDSANTGELFF. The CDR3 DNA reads TGTGCCAGCAGCGTAGACAGTGCGAACACCGGGGAGCTGTTTTTT.

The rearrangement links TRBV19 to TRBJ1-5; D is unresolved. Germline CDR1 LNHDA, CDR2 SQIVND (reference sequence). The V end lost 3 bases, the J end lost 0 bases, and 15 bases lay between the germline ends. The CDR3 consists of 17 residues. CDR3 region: CASSIRQVLTSNQPQHF. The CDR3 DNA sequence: TGTGCCAGTAGTATTCGGCAGGTATTAACTAGCAATCAGCCCCAGCATTTT.

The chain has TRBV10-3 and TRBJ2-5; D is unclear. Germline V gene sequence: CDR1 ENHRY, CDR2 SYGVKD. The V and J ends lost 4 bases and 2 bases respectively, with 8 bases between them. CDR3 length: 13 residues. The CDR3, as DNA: TGTGCCATCAGTGCTGGAGCTCAAGAGACCCAGTACTTC. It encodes CAISAGAQETQYF.

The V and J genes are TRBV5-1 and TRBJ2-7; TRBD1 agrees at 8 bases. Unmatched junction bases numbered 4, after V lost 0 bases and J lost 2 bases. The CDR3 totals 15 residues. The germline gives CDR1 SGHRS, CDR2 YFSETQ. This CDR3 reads CASSLGGTGAYEQYF. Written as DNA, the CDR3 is TGCGCCAGCAGCTTGGGAGGGACAGGAGCCTACGAGCAGTACTTC.

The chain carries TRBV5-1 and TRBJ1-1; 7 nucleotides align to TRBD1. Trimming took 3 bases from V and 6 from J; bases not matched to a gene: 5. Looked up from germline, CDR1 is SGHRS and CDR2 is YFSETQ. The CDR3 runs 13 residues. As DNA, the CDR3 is TGCGCCAGCAGCTATATTACAGGGGCTGAAGCTTTCTTT. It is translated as CASSYITGAEAFF.

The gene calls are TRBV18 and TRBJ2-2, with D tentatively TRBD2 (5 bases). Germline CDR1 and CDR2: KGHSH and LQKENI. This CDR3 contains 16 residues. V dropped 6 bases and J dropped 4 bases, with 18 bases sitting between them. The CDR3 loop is CASSGWGAEGTGELFF. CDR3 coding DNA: TGTGCCAGCTCCGGTTGGGGAGCGGAAGGCACCGGGGAGCTGTTTTTT.